The entry below gives a single TCR beta chain sequence along with its context. Its recognized antigen is unknown. This may stem from a read error, because a much larger clone lies one nucleotide away. These data are taken from a study of T cell responses to AZD1222 COVID-19 vaccine (dated by TCRdb to the early 2020s). In the study overall: A total of 230 to 250 trial participants underwent TCR sequencing, of whom about 210 had received two doses of AZD1222 and roughly 26 had received two doses of the MenACWY control vaccine. Trial participants were enrolled into age subgroups of 18-55, 56-69 and 70-plus years, which contained about 150, 27 and 61 TCR-sequenced participants, respectively.

Taken with the paper, the label for time point translates to: about 28 days (+/-7) after the second vaccine dose. Because spike-specific TCR depth and breadth did not differ between the two schedules, AZD1222 recipients who got a second dose at roughly 4 weeks were pooled with those who got a second dose at roughly 12 weeks. Vaccinee samples came from UK trials COV001 and COV002, including a single-blind randomized controlled phase 2/3 trial of AZD1222 (ChAdOx1 nCoV-19) in healthy adults. For TCRbeta chain sequencing, PBMC samples were collected from trial participants at day 0 and at day 28 after the second dose. Overall results and qualifications from the work: Reportedly, almost half of the unique spike-specific TCRs recognized epitopes lying outside the regions that are mutated in the B.1.351 and B.1.1.7 variants. Because no day 14 peak-response samples were available, the repertoires could be characterized only after the peak T cell response. Only six AZD1222 recipients were SARS-CoV-2 seropositive at baseline, limiting conclusions about previously exposed vaccinees. A significant rise in spike-specific TCR breadth and depth was observed after two AZD1222 doses relative to day 0 and relative to MenACWY recipients. The vaccine-associated CD4 TCRs covered the entire spike protein, and the dominant responses fell in regions 160-218 and 743-854. Participants were mostly white British and included more females than males, and it was suggested by the authors that clonal diversity may have been underestimated. In the small 56-69-year group, the increase in depth fell short of significance, most likely because of low power.

The CDR3 regions of human TCRbeta chains were analyzed by immunosequencing. As for the authors' bioinformatics: Repertoire TCRs were matched against a reference library of SARS-CoV-2-specific TCRs generated with the MIRA antigen-specificity platform. Breadth was defined as the fraction of unique TCRs that were SARS-CoV-2-associated. Depth was defined as the fraction of total T cells that were SARS-CoV-2-associated. Using the MIRA data, each spike-specific TCR was assigned both to the spike region to which the TCR was reactive and to a CD4 or CD8 class. Log10-transformed breadth and depth values were compared by one-way ANOVA with Sidak's multiple comparisons tests. The source is immuneACCESS, and TCRdb retained only in-frame sequences with V and J called. Part of the clones is not carried over; for the studies checked, unresolved V genes explain less than half of this, and the remainder is unexplained. V, J and clone size reflect that table, while D and trimming were determined from the DNA. The sample table contains over 110,000 clones; only one count was recorded for around 94% of them. Of the sample, 9.3% is held by the ten largest clones.

The source material was peripheral blood, sampled 28 days after the second AZD1222 dose. This TCR was sampled from an adult who received the AZD1222 COVID-19 vaccine.

The DNA sequence is TGTGCCAGCAGTTGGGGCACTGAAGCTTTCTTT. This codes for CASSWGTEAFF. This receptor chain uses TRBV6-2 or TRBV6-3 and TRBJ1-1, with the identity of the D gene unclear. V and J are truncated by 4 bases and 4 bases respectively, leaving an intervening sequence of 4 bases. CDR1 and CDR2 are read off the germline V gene as MNHEY and SVGEGT. Taken from cysteine to phenylalanine, the CDR3 has 11 residues. CDR3 DNA only is kept here, 33 bases in frame from base 1.